These 6 T cell receptor beta chains were sequenced from one sample in a study of T cell repertoires in cytomegalovirus infection. These receptors' targets are unknown. In TCRdb, the reads were re-called with MiXCR into one record per CDR3 protein. In the table there are approximately 770,000 distinct CDR3 sequences, about 29% of which are singletons. Source: cultured CD8+ T cells from PBMCs, taken from culture after CMV antigen stimulation. The receptor source for this set is a human donor in good health (CMV status not recorded). Some clones in this sample may be carry-over from other donors' samples.

This clonotype was counted a few times. Germline and junction disagree at one end, which may indicate a read error. The chain recombines TRBV7-9 with TRBJ2-7, with D unclear. CDR1 SEHNR and CDR2 FQNEAQ come from the germline V gene (reference sequence). The CDR3 runs to 16 residues. CDR3 sequence reads: CASSPPGEVLLNEQYF. CDR3 DNA sequence: TGTGCCAGCAGCCCCCCCGGAGAGGTCCTCCTTAACGAACAGTACTTC.

The V and J genes are TRBV7-6 and TRBJ2-5; D not certain. The CDR3 consists of 13 residues. V was trimmed by 5 bases and J by 2 bases, leaving 9 bases between them. Germline CDR1 is SGHVS and CDR2 is FNYEAQ. The CDR3 DNA sequence: TGTGCCAGCAGCACACAGAAGCAAGAGACCCAGTACTTC. Translation gives CASSTQKQETQYF.

This chain uses TRBV5-3 with TRBJ2-7; 12 nucleotides line up with TRBD2. TRBV5-3 is assigned to the ORF class and has an uncertain function. The V and J ends lost 8 bases and 2 bases, in that order; junction bases with no gene match: 8. The CDR3 covers 15 residues. The CDR3 reads CASRRTSGDTYEQYV. CDR3 coding DNA: TGTGCCAGCCGCCGGACTAGCGGGGACACCTACGAGCAGTACGTC.

This clonotype was seen only a few times. A much larger clone differs from this one at a single base, so this may be a read error. The J gene is TRBJ2-2, the V gene TRBV6-6; D gene unclear. The CDR3 is made up of 13 amino acids. CDR1 MNHNY and CDR2 SVGAGI come from the germline V gene (reference sequence). V gave up 2 bases and J gave up 4 bases, with 5 bases separating them. The DNA for the CDR3 is TGTGCCAGCAGTTACGCGATCACCGGGGAGCTGTTTTTT. It translates to CASSYAITGELFF.

This clonotype occurred a few times. The chain combines TRBV7-9 with TRBJ2-3, with 7 bases that match TRBD1. CDR1 and CDR2 from the germline V gene are SEHNR and FQNEAQ (reference sequence). The CDR3 covers 14 residues. The CDR3 sequence is CAPVGDSPADTQYF. The CDR3 DNA reads TGTGCTCCGGTGGGGGACAGCCCTGCAGATACGCAGTATTTT.

The chain carries TRBV25-1 and TRBJ1-6, with unresolved D. The CDR3 totals 15 residues. The germline V gene encodes CDR1 MGHDK and CDR2 SYGVNS. Trimming pared 1 base from V and 9 bases from J, leaving 13 bases between. CDR3 protein: CASSESLPTGSPLHF. As DNA, the CDR3 is TGTGCCAGCAGTGAATCGCTTCCGACGGGTTCACCCCTCCACTTT.